This T cell receptor beta chain was recovered during a study of blood T cell repertoires in COVID-19 (dated by TCRdb to 2019 to 2021). For the wider study: Recovered participants in ImmuneRACE Cohort 3 were defined as having two consecutive negative NP/OP PCR tests, clearance from a healthcare professional, or resolution of symptoms. The collaborator samples originated in the United States, Italy and Spain and spanned the acute and convalescent phases of COVID-19. Where HLA class I and class II types were available, the types were taken from metadata supplied by the sample provider, not from assay-based typing. The sample metadata nearly always contained a de-identified subject ID, COVID-19 status, age in years and sex. The dataset comprised deeply sampled blood TCRbeta repertoires from subjects exposed to, actively infected with, or recovered from COVID-19. The material from the prospective study consisted of cDNA or gDNA derived from T cells, B-cell-depleted T cells, or PBMCs. The repertoires were released in a freely available public database meant as a resource for research on the immune response to SARS-CoV-2. The samples were drawn from the first 160 participants of the ongoing ImmuneRACE study and from 950 to 1,500 subjects provided by 6 global collaborators.

The immunoSEQ Assay, a bias-controlled multiplex PCR, was used to amplify TCRbeta CDR3 regions from genomic DNA. Under the source paper's analysis protocol: Nucleated cell counts per sample were estimated from amplification of reference gene primers within the assay. To quantify the absolute abundance of each unique TCRbeta CDR3 rearrangement, sequence reads were collapsed and filtered. For each sample, productive Simpson clonality was calculated as the square root of Simpson's diversity index across productive rearrangements. The source is immuneACCESS, and TCRdb retained only in-frame sequences with V and J called. Part of the clones is not carried over; for the studies checked, unresolved V genes explain less than half of this, and the remainder is unexplained. V and J calls and clone size are given by that table; D and trimming were obtained from the DNA. A total of about 150,000 clones appear in this sample, around 80% of them only once. The ten largest account for 15% to 20% of the sample.

The CDR3 runs 14 amino acids, cysteine and phenylalanine included. The CDR3 DNA has 42 bases and is translated from base 1. The germline V gene (reference sequence) sets CDR1 to SEHNR and CDR2 to FQNEAQ. V is shortened by 5 bases, J by 6 bases, and the region joining them spans 14 bases. The full study reports these points: The amount of clinical and demographic metadata varied by source and participant and was provided uncurated.

Comments on this clone: The target of this receptor is not known. No base-level quality is on record; no much larger clone is a single base apart.

Enrolling through a virtual design, the prospective study's participants ranged in age from about 18 to 100 years and lived across roughly 23 United States geographic areas. In the prospective study, cohorts were assigned on the basis of participant-reported clinical history obtained from a screening survey and a study questionnaire. Mobile phlebotomists in the prospective study collected whole blood, serum and a nasopharyngeal or oropharyngeal swab from every participant. Over a 2-month period, participants in the prospective study had the option of providing additional blood draws and questionnaires. Prospective study blood samples were shipped either frozen or at room temperature before DNA extraction.

The source material was PBMCs or T cells enriched from blood (not recorded which). This receptor was obtained from a woman aged 70 to 79 in a cohort exposed to, infected with or recovered from COVID-19 (not recorded which). This sequence uses TRBV7-9 and TRBJ1-5, with no reliable assignment of the D segment. The bases read TGTGCCAGCAGCCGAGGTAATAACGGTCAGCCCCAGCATTTT. Its protein is CASSRGNNGQPQHF. Extended through the reference TRBV7-9 and TRBJ1-5 proteins, this CDR3 yields the full variable domain: DTGVSQNPRHKITKRGQNVTFRCDPISEHNRLYWYRQTLGQGPEFLTYFQNEAQLEKSRLLSDRFSAERPKGSFSTLEIQRTEQGDSAMYLCASSRGNNGQPQHFGDGTRLSIL.